This T cell receptor beta chain was captured in a study of shared clonotypes between healthy human individuals. Study-level background: The study enrolled two women and three men aged 18 to 49.

With 11 bases removed from V and 2 bases from J, the gap between germline ends came to 17 bases. From germline, CDR1 is MDHEN and CDR2 SYDVKM. The CDR3 has 14 residues. It was into CD45RA+ naive and CD45RA-negative memory subsets that the CD4+ cells were split. Once extracted for a subset, genomic DNA was divided evenly among several immunoSEQ plates. Sorted subsets were amplified in replicate PCRs using around 0.2 ug DNA, tens of thousands of T cell genomes. Profiled with immunoSEQ multiplex PCR; TCRdb holds only in-frame clones, not every one. This sample carries 1.4 million or so clones, less than 99% of them seen once, and the ten largest clones take 0.36%.

The receptor was isolated from a man younger than 40 in good health. The chain links TRBV28 to TRBJ2-3; D unclear. Sequenced material: naive CD4+ T cells sorted from blood. Subset indicated: CD45RA+ positively selected. The DNA of the CDR3 is TGTGCCGGACGAAAGGGCATATCCACAGATACGCAGTATTTT. Its protein is CAGRKGISTDTQYF.